This T cell receptor beta chain was documented in a study of shared clonotypes between healthy human individuals. Overall study findings and caveats: Clonotype sharing among donors was expected to depend on sequencing depth.

Comments on this clone: Antigen unknown.

The V gene's germline CDR1 is MGHRA and CDR2 YSYEKL. CDR3 length: 15 residues. V lost 1 base to trimming and J lost 3 bases, with 13 bases between them. Clones were sequenced by immunoSEQ multiplex PCR, and TCRdb holds only the in-frame ones, with some missing. The sample lists 2.3 million or so clones, 90% to 95% occurring once. Sequences were obtained from naive CD4+ T cells from PBMCs. Subset indicated: CD45RA+ positively selected. The receptor was isolated from a man aged 18-30 years in good health. Some clones in this sample may be carry-over from other donors' samples. The rearrangement links TRBV4-1 to TRBJ2-7, with D perhaps matching TRBD1 or TRBD2 (5 bases each). The CDR3 DNA reads as TGCGCCAGCAGCCAAGTTTCGGGGACCCACTACGAGCAGTACTTC. Encoded protein: CASSQVSGTHYEQYF.